This TCR beta chain was obtained from a study of blood T cell repertoires in COVID-19. In the study overall: Nucleic acid was either cDNA or gDNA, and it came from T cells, B-cell-depleted T cells, or PBMCs.

In the original analysis: Estimation of nucleated cell counts relied on the amplification of reference gene primers. Assay: immunoSEQ multiplex PCR; the TCRdb copy retains only in-frame clones and omits some. D and trimming come from the DNA, and the V and J calls and clone size come from that table. The sample consists of about 130,000 clones, about 94% of them appearing once. CDR3 length: 14 residues. V trimming: 5 bases; J trimming: 8 bases; junction bases outside the gene matches: 7. Germline V gene data show CDR1 as MNHEY and CDR2 as SVGAGI. A few counts support this clone. It was during active infection that Seattle patients were enrolled and then longitudinally followed.

Source material: peripheral blood. This chain joins TRBV6-5 and TRBJ2-3; 10 nucleotides agree with TRBD2. This TCR was sampled from a middle-aged man with COVID-19, enrolled during active disease. The CDR3 bases are TGTGCCAGCAGTCCTACTAGCGGGGTCGGTACGCAGTATTTT. Translating gives CASSPTSGVGTQYF.